The clone carrying this TCR beta chain has just a few counts. What it binds is unknown. This sample is part of a study of response to subunit inactivated influenza vaccine. J was trimmed by 3 bases and V by 5 bases; bases with no gene match: 5. Germline loops: CDR1 DFQATT, CDR2 SNEGSKA (reference sequence). This CDR3 comprises 13 residues. TCRdb re-analysed the RT-PCR reads in MiXCR, keeping a single row per CDR3 protein. The sample lists approximately 310,000 distinct CDR3 sequences, 20% to 25% occurring once. Study-level points and caveats: The authors put forward the suggestion that each seasonal influenza vaccination may bring in only a limited number of new T cells.

The chain combines TRBV20-1 with TRBJ1-2; 8 positions agree with TRBD1. This TCR was recovered from a man aged 50-75 years who received an inactivated influenza vaccine. This sample comprised PBMCs from blood, obtained less than 22 months after vaccination. The chain's CDR3 is CSAGQGIDYGYTF. CDR3 sequence (DNA): TGCAGTGCTGGACAGGGTATCGACTATGGCTACACCTTC.